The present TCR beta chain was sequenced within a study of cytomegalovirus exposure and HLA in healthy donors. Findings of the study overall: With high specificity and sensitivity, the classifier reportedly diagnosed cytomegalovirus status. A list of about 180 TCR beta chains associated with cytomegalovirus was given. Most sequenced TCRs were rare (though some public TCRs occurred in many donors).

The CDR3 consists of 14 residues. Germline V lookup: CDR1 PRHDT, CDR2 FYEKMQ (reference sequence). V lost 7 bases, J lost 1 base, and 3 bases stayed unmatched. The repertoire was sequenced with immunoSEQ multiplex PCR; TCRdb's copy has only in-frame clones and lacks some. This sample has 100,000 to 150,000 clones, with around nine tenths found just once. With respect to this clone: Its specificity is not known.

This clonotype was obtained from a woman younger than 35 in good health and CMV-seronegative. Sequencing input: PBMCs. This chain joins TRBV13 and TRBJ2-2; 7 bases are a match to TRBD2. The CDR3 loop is CASNPSGNTGELFF. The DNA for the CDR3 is TGTGCCAGCAACCCTAGCGGGAACACCGGGGAGCTGTTTTTT.